What follows are 11 T cell receptor beta chains derived from one specimen sequenced in a study of shared clonotypes between healthy human individuals. Sequencing used immunoSEQ multiplex PCR; TCRdb keeps in-frame clones, though not all of them. The sample contains approximately 440,000 clones, roughly four fifths of which appear only once. The specimen sequenced was PBMCs. These TCRs come from a woman in her 40s in good health. Some clones in this sample may be carry-over from other donors' samples.

V usage is TRBV30 and J usage is TRBJ2-7; perhaps TRBD2 as D (5 bases). The CDR3 covers 11 residues. Trimming pared 4 bases from V and 4 bases from J, leaving 8 bases between. Germline V gene data show CDR1 as GTSNPN and CDR2 as SVGIG (reference sequence). The CDR3 coding sequence is TGTGCCTGGACTCCGGGATACGAGCAGTACTTC. Encoded protein: CAWTPGYEQYF.

The DNA of the CDR3 is TGTGCCTGGGGGGTAGCGTTAGCCTACGAGCAGTACTTC. Its translation: CAWGVALAYEQYF. The J gene is TRBJ2-7, the V gene TRBV30; D possibly corresponds to TRBD2 (5 bases). The V end lost 5 bases, the J end lost 2 bases, and 13 bases lay between the germline ends. Germline V gene data show CDR1 as GTSNPN and CDR2 as SVGIG (reference sequence). The CDR3 sequence is 13 residues long. The whole variable domain, filled in from reference TRBV30 and TRBJ2-7, reads SQTIHQWPATLVQPVGSPLSLECTVEGTSNPNLYWYRQAAGRGLQLLFYSVGIGQISSEVPQNLSASRPQDRQFILSSKKLLLSDSGFYLCAWGVALAYEQYFGPGTRLTVT.

The V call is TRBV5-6, the J call TRBJ1-3; TRBD1 agrees at 7 bases. J gave up 1 base and V 1 base, and 8 bases lay outside the gene matches. This CDR3 has 17 amino acids. Germline CDR1 reads SGHDT; CDR2 reads YYEEEE. In DNA, the CDR3 is TGTGCCAGCAGCTTGATGGGACAGCTTGTGTCTGGAAACACCATATATTTT. Its protein is CASSLMGQLVSGNTIYF.

This clone has a count of ten or more. This rearrangement joins TRBV30 to TRBJ1-1, with 8 bases aligning to TRBD1. The J segment lost 1 base and the V segment lost 2 bases, leaving 6 bases of the junction unmatched. The length of the CDR3 is 15 residues. Germline assignment: CDR1 GTSNPN and CDR2 SVGIG (reference sequence). The CDR3, as DNA: TGTGCCTGGAGTAGGAGTGGGACAGGGAACACTGAAGCTTTCTTT. Translation: CAWSRSGTGNTEAFF. The full variable domain, its missing parts supplied by reference TRBV30 and TRBJ1-1, is SQTIHQWPATLVQPVGSPLSLECTVEGTSNPNLYWYRQAAGRGLQLLFYSVGIGQISSEVPQNLSASRPQDRQFILSSKKLLLSDSGFYLCAWSRSGTGNTEAFFGQGTRLTVV.

The rearrangement uses TRBV29-1 and TRBJ2-7, with 10 bases matching TRBD2. In germline, CDR1 is SQVTM, CDR2 ANQGSEA. The CDR3 totals 12 residues. Trimming at V came to 6 bases and at J to 7 bases, leaving 6 bases not matched to a gene. The DNA for the CDR3 is TGCAGCGTGACACCGACTAGCGGGGAGCAGTACTTC. This translates into CSVTPTSGEQYF.

The rearrangement links TRBV5-1 to TRBJ1-1; a weak D match, TRBD1 (6 bases). V lost 3 bases, J lost 4 bases, and 19 bases lay in between. The CDR3 totals 16 residues. Germline CDR1 and CDR2: SGHRS and YFSETQ. The DNA of the CDR3 is TGCGCCAGCAGCTCCGGACCCGACAGGATTGGCACTGAAGCTTTCTTT. Protein product: CASSSGPDRIGTEAFF.

The chain is built from TRBV19 and TRBJ1-1; maybe TRBD1 (6 bases). The CDR3 covers 16 residues. Trimming pared 0 bases from V and 1 base from J, leaving 12 bases between. CDR1 is LNHDA and CDR2 is SQIVND in the germline V gene (reference sequence). The CDR3 protein is CASSIDQDSGNTEAFF. Written as DNA, the CDR3 is TGTGCCAGTAGTATAGATCAGGACAGTGGGAACACTGAAGCTTTCTTT. The variable domain in full, with the rest retrieved from reference TRBV19 and TRBJ1-1, is DGGITQSPKYLFRKEGQNVTLSCEQNLNHDAMYWYRQDPGQGLRLIYYSQIVNDFQKGDIAEGYSVSREKKESFPLTVTSAQKNPTAFYLCASSIDQDSGNTEAFFGQGTRLTVV.

V gene TRBV27 combines with J gene TRBJ2-3; no clear D. Trimming shortened V by 7 bases and J by 3 bases, and 11 bases separated the two germline ends. The CDR3 spans 13 residues. CDR1 and CDR2 from the germline V gene are MNHEY and SMNVEV (reference sequence). CDR3 protein: CASKRPRTDTQYF. The CDR3 DNA reads TGTGCCAGCAAGAGGCCTAGAACAGATACGCAGTATTTT.

A note on this clone: This probably arose from a read error, given a far larger clone one base away. The identical CDR3 is also encoded by other nucleotide sequences in the sample. The chain couples TRBV2 to TRBJ1-1, with no clear D. Germline CDR1 reads SNHLY; CDR2 reads FYNNEI. This CDR3 spans 14 amino acids. For the CDR3, the DNA is TGCGCCAGCAGTGTGTGGGGTATGAACACTGAAGCTTTCTTT. It translates to CASSVWGMNTEAFF. Based on the CDR3 plus reference TRBV2 and TRBJ1-1, the full variable domain is EPEVTQTPSHQVTQMGQEVILRCVPISNHLYFYWYRQILGQKVEFLVSFYNNEISEKSEIFDDQFSVERPDGSNFTLKIRSTKLEDSAMYFCASSVWGMNTEAFFGQGTRLTVV.

This clone was found many times. The chain combines TRBV30 with TRBJ2-1; 8 nucleotides align to TRBD2. CDR3 length equals 15 residues. Germline assignment: CDR1 GTSNPN and CDR2 SVGIG (reference sequence). V trimming: 4 bases; J trimming: 7 bases; junction bases outside the gene matches: 12. In DNA, the CDR3 is TGTGCCTGGAAAGACCCGGGACTAGATGGAAATGAGCAGTTCTTC. Translating gives CAWKDPGLDGNEQFF.

J is TRBJ1-1 and V is TRBV7-3; D ambiguous. The CDR3 totals 12 residues. Germline V gene sequence: CDR1 SGHTA, CDR2 FQGTGA. V was pared by 6 bases and J by 0 bases, with 5 bases between. CDR3 region: CASRGVNTEAFF. The DNA for the CDR3 is TGTGCCAGCAGGGGCGTGAACACTGAAGCTTTCTTT.